This entry lists 14 T cell receptor beta chains sequenced from one sample in a study of blood T cell dynamics during melanoma immunotherapy. Time point defined: pre-treatment baseline. Profiling relied on immunoSEQ multiplex PCR, and the TCRdb table lists in-frame clones only, not all of them. The sample consists of around 3,300 clones, around 92% of them appearing once. The source was effector memory CD8+ T cells from blood, collected from a patient treated with checkpoint blockade. The source is a human donor with melanoma.

V gene TRBV4-1 combines with J gene TRBJ2-7, with a tentative D call TRBD1 (6 bases). The CDR3 is 15 residues long. Germline CDR1 MGHRA, CDR2 YSYEKL. Trimming pared 0 bases from V and 6 bases from J, leaving 15 bases between. CDR3 DNA: TGCGCCAGCAGCCAAGATAGGGCCGGGACACTCGAGCAGTACTTC. Translating it yields CASSQDRAGTLEQYF.

The chain employs TRBV1 and TRBJ1-2. TRBV1 is tagged as a pseudogene. The CDR3 extends over 15 amino acids. CDR3 nucleotide sequence: TGCACCAGCAGCCAAGATGGGGAGGCAGTCTATGGCTACACCTTC. As protein: CTSSQDGEAVYGYTF.

As concerns this clone: One end of the junction fails to match germline, which may point to a read error. The CDR3 here is CASSFSRGDYGYTF. The CDR3 DNA is TGTGCCAGCAGCTTCTCCAGGGGCGACTATGGCTACACCTTC. The chain has TRBV5-3 and TRBJ1-2, with D perhaps TRBD1 (6 bases). Being an ORF, TRBV5-3 has a function that is uncertain. The CDR3 has 14 residues.

V usage is TRBV6-5 and J usage is TRBJ2-7; 7 bases line up with TRBD2. The junction had 11 bases not matched to a gene; V was cut back by 0 bases and J by 6 bases. Germline V gene sequence: CDR1 MNHEY, CDR2 SVGAGI. The CDR3 has 16 amino acids. CDR3 sequence reads: CASSYSAGEFFSEQYF. Written as DNA, the CDR3 is TGTGCCAGCAGTTACTCGGCGGGAGAGTTTTTTAGCGAGCAGTACTTC.

The J gene is TRBJ1-2, the V gene TRBV4-1; D not certain. Trimming took 0 bases from V and 6 from J, leaving 8 bases between them. Germline V gene data show CDR1 as MGHRA and CDR2 as YSYEKL. The CDR3 runs 13 residues. The CDR3 coding sequence is TGCGCCAGCAGCCAAGACGGGATCGATGGCTACACCTTC. This sequence encodes CASSQDGIDGYTF.

This rearrangement joins TRBV4-3 to TRBJ2-7, with D perhaps TRBD1 (5 bases). V shed 1 base and J shed 6 bases, with 13 bases lying between them. The CDR3 consists of 14 residues. The germline CDR1 and CDR2 sequences are LGHNA and YSLEER. Here the CDR3 DNA reads TGCGCCAGCAGCCAAGCGGGCAGGGATTCCGAGCAGTACTTC. Translation: CASSQAGRDSEQYF.

This clone was counted once. The rearrangement uses TRBV19 and TRBJ2-1; D remains ambiguous. Germline-derived CDR1 and CDR2 are LNHDA and SQIVND (reference sequence). The CDR3 spans 16 residues. V was pared by 3 bases and J by 0 bases, with 12 bases between. The CDR3 spells CASSIGSGGSYNEQFF. The DNA of the CDR3 is TGTGCCAGTAGTATTGGTTCGGGTGGCTCCTACAATGAGCAGTTCTTC.

This clone was seen only once. V gene TRBV6-5 combines with J gene TRBJ2-2; D uncertain. The CDR3 runs to 14 residues. V lost 0 bases to trimming and J lost 6 bases, with 8 bases between them. Germline lookup yields CDR1 MNHEY and CDR2 SVGAGI. The CDR3 sequence is CASSYSSGAGELFF. CDR3 DNA sequence: TGTGCCAGCAGTTACTCATCAGGAGCCGGGGAGCTGTTTTTT.

V gene TRBV29-1 combines with J gene TRBJ1-2; D may be TRBD1 (6 bases). The germline V and J ends were trimmed by 6 bases and 4 bases, with 12 bases remaining between them. The CDR3 loop spans 12 amino acids. Germline values: CDR1 SQVTM, CDR2 ANQGSEA. The CDR3: CSVANRVYGYTF. In DNA form, the CDR3 reads TGCAGCGTCGCAAACAGGGTCTATGGCTACACCTTC. The variable domain in full, completed from reference TRBV29-1 and TRBJ1-2, reads SAVISQKPSRDICQRGTSLTIQCQVDSQVTMMFWYRQQPGQSLTLIATANQGSEATYESGFVIDKFPISRPNLTFSTLTVSNMSPEDSSIYLCSVANRVYGYTFGSGTRLTVV.

The gene calls are TRBV28 and TRBJ2-2; a possible D gene is TRBD1 (6 bases). The ends were cut back, 3 bases at V and 8 bases at J, with 16 bases in the middle. Germline values: CDR1 MDHEN, CDR2 SYDVKM. The CDR3 is made up of 15 amino acids. In DNA form, the CDR3 reads TGTGCCAGCAGTTTGGGCAGGGGCCCTGGGGGGGAGCTGTTTTTT. Translating it yields CASSLGRGPGGELFF.

This rearrangement joins TRBV2 to TRBJ2-5; a possible D gene is TRBD2 (5 bases). This CDR3 contains 14 residues. The germline V and J ends were trimmed by 2 bases and 5 bases, with 12 bases remaining between them. CDR1 is SNHLY and CDR2 is FYNNEI in the germline V gene. DNA of the CDR3: TGTGCCAGCAGTGAAAAACTAGTTGGGGAGACCCAGTACTTC. It specifies CASSEKLVGETQYF.

This chain links TRBV4-3 with TRBJ1-3; D unresolved. The germline gives CDR1 LGHNA, CDR2 YSLEER. The V gene lost 0 bases and the J gene lost 4 bases, with 7 bases spanning the gap. The CDR3 is 14 residues long. CDR3 DNA: TGCGCCAGCAGCCAAGACGCCTGGGGAAACACCATATATTTT. Amino acid sequence: CASSQDAWGNTIYF.

V and J are TRBV5-6 and TRBJ2-5; a possible D gene is TRBD2 (6 bases). In germline, CDR1 is SGHDT, CDR2 YYEEEE. V lost 5 bases and J 3 bases, leaving 11 bases between the germline ends. This CDR3 has 13 amino acids. The CDR3 loop is CASRGVAEETQYF. The DNA for the CDR3 is TGTGCCAGCAGGGGGGTAGCGGAAGAGACCCAGTACTTC.

V gene TRBV9 combines with J gene TRBJ2-1; D might be TRBD1 or TRBD2, each matching 5 bases. Germline CDR1 SGDLS, CDR2 YYNGEE. The CDR3 sequence is 14 residues long. Trimming took 3 bases from V and 5 from J, leaving 12 bases between them. The CDR3: CASSAPGTDNEQFF. CDR3 nucleotides: TGTGCCAGCAGCGCGCCCGGGACGGACAATGAGCAGTTCTTC.